This is a list of T cell receptor beta chains from one sample in a study of shared clonotypes between healthy human individuals. The assay was immunoSEQ multiplex PCR, and TCRdb's table has in-frame clones only and misses some. Of approximately 740,000 clones in the sample, about 74% were seen once. The material sequenced was memory CD4+ T cells sorted from blood. These receptors came from a woman aged 25-40 years in good health. CDR3s include the opening cysteine and the closing phenylalanine or tryptophan. The D gene is left open where the match is weak.

j_call: TRBJ2-5
d_call: NA
v_call: TRBV27
cdr3_aa: CASSTLSRETQYF

j_call: TRBJ2-1
d_call: NA
v_call: TRBV7-9
cdr3_aa: CASSLMDGDEQFF

j_call: TRBJ2-3
d_call: TRBD1
v_call: TRBV5-1
cdr3_aa: CASSIGQGPTDTQYF

j_call: TRBJ1-2
d_call: NA
v_call: TRBV7-2
cdr3_aa: CASSSQINYGYTF

j_call: TRBJ2-5
d_call: NA
v_call: TRBV28
cdr3_aa: CASRGTGRYQETQYF

j_call: TRBJ2-3
d_call: TRBD1
v_call: TRBV5-1
cdr3_aa: CASSTQGARSDTQYF

j_call: TRBJ1-4
d_call: TRBD1
v_call: TRBV27
cdr3_aa: CASRQGAVTNEKLFF

j_call: TRBJ2-1
d_call: NA
v_call: TRBV4-1
cdr3_aa: CASSQGHLYNEQFF

j_call: TRBJ1-1
d_call: NA
v_call: TRBV5-8
cdr3_aa: CASSRDYYTEAFF

j_call: TRBJ2-7
d_call: NA
v_call: TRBV27
cdr3_aa: CASPWGVPYEQYF

j_call: TRBJ1-2
d_call: TRBD1
v_call: TRBV28
cdr3_aa: CASSLQGVYGYTF

j_call: TRBJ2-7
d_call: TRBD2
v_call: TRBV28
cdr3_aa: CASSLNSGRQYF

j_call: TRBJ1-2
d_call: NA
v_call: TRBV27
cdr3_aa: CASSNLDSNYGYTF

j_call: TRBJ2-7
d_call: NA
v_call: TRBV11-2
cdr3_aa: CASSLLMDNEQYF

j_call: TRBJ2-3
d_call: NA
v_call: TRBV6-1
cdr3_aa: CASSGGGLPDTQYF

j_call: TRBJ2-1
d_call: TRBD2
v_call: TRBV7-9
cdr3_aa: CASTRGSSYNEQFF

j_call: TRBJ2-7
d_call: NA
v_call: TRBV5-6
cdr3_aa: CASSTRPSQVNEQYF

j_call: TRBJ2-6
d_call: NA
v_call: TRBV19
cdr3_aa: CASSSGGAGANVLTF

j_call: TRBJ2-7
d_call: TRBD2
v_call: TRBV5-4
cdr3_aa: CAYHGGDSYEQYF

j_call: TRBJ2-1
d_call: TRBD2
v_call: TRBV4-1
cdr3_aa: CASSQASTTGLANPYNEQFF

j_call: TRBJ1-1
d_call: TRBD1
v_call: TRBV5-1
cdr3_aa: CASSFSGGGTEAFF

j_call: TRBJ2-1
d_call: TRBD2
v_call: TRBV10-3
cdr3_aa: CAISDGTKSSYNEQFF

j_call: TRBJ2-1
d_call: NA
v_call: TRBV10-1
cdr3_aa: CASSESAGGNEQFF

j_call: TRBJ2-1
d_call: TRBD2
v_call: TRBV7-8
cdr3_aa: CASRYGTSGYNEQFF

j_call: TRBJ1-2
d_call: NA
v_call: TRBV28
cdr3_aa: CASSLFGASNYGYTF

j_call: TRBJ2-5
d_call: NA
v_call: TRBV11-2
cdr3_aa: CASLGTQYF

j_call: TRBJ1-3
d_call: NA
v_call: TRBV6-5
cdr3_aa: CASTRTGAPGNTIYF

j_call: TRBJ2-1
d_call: NA
v_call: TRBV5-1
cdr3_aa: CASSLGNNEQFF

j_call: TRBJ2-5
d_call: TRBD2
v_call: TRBV9
cdr3_aa: CASSVGGRGQETQYF

j_call: TRBJ2-6
d_call: TRBD1
v_call: TRBV27
cdr3_aa: CASSDRPRTGGGLISGANVLTF

j_call: TRBJ2-3
d_call: TRBD2
v_call: TRBV9
cdr3_aa: CASSVDGAGYTDTQYF

j_call: TRBJ2-1
d_call: TRBD1
v_call: TRBV7-9
cdr3_aa: CASNGQGAVNEQFF

j_call: TRBJ1-2
d_call: NA
v_call: TRBV27
cdr3_aa: CASSFTAGYNYGYTF

j_call: TRBJ2-5
d_call: NA
v_call: TRBV27
cdr3_aa: CASSLGQGSLETQYF

j_call: TRBJ2-2
d_call: TRBD2
v_call: TRBV18
cdr3_aa: CASSPPPAAGGPRELFF

j_call: TRBJ2-7
d_call: TRBD2
v_call: TRBV5-1
cdr3_aa: CASSLYLVLAGGEQYF

j_call: TRBJ1-2
d_call: NA
v_call: TRBV25-1
cdr3_aa: CASSEYAGVSYGYTF

j_call: TRBJ1-2
d_call: TRBD1
v_call: TRBV4-1
cdr3_aa: CASSQRTGYGYTF

j_call: TRBJ2-3
d_call: NA
v_call: TRBV28
cdr3_aa: CASSSFQWAGTDTQYF

j_call: TRBJ2-1
d_call: TRBD1
v_call: TRBV5-1
cdr3_aa: CASSWDRIDYNEQFF

j_call: TRBJ2-7
d_call: TRBD2
v_call: TRBV4-1
cdr3_aa: CASSPILAGSRYEQYF

j_call: TRBJ2-5
d_call: NA
v_call: TRBV28
cdr3_aa: CASSLVFQETQYF

j_call: TRBJ2-3
d_call: TRBD2
v_call: TRBV19
cdr3_aa: CASSTLAGGKDTQYF

j_call: TRBJ2-5
d_call: TRBD2
v_call: TRBV5-1
cdr3_aa: CASSLAASGKGDQYF

j_call: TRBJ2-5
d_call: TRBD2
v_call: TRBV7-3
cdr3_aa: CASSLIPTSEGETQYF

j_call: TRBJ1-1
d_call: TRBD1
v_call: TRBV30
cdr3_aa: CAWSRTGGTEAFF

j_call: TRBJ2-7
d_call: NA
v_call: TRBV6-7
cdr3_aa: CASSYSGFLLYEQYF

j_call: TRBJ1-5
d_call: NA
v_call: TRBV28
cdr3_aa: CASSLSWDQPQHF

j_call: TRBJ2-7
d_call: NA
v_call: TRBV6-1
cdr3_aa: CASRGNPGPYEQYF

j_call: TRBJ1-3
d_call: NA
v_call: TRBV5-1
cdr3_aa: CASSLAQGDGNTIYF

j_call: TRBJ1-2
d_call: NA
v_call: TRBV7-2
cdr3_aa: CASSLQANYGYTF

j_call: TRBJ1-5
d_call: NA
v_call: TRBV28
cdr3_aa: CASSPGPPRNQPQHF

j_call: TRBJ2-3
d_call: NA
v_call: TRBV11-2
cdr3_aa: CASTISLAGVRGTQYF

j_call: TRBJ1-2
d_call: NA
v_call: TRBV30
cdr3_aa: CAWTDSGHYGYTF

j_call: TRBJ2-1
d_call: NA
v_call: TRBV5-1
cdr3_aa: CASSLSAGSYNEQFF

j_call: TRBJ2-5
d_call: NA
v_call: TRBV11-2
cdr3_aa: CASARVYQETQYF

j_call: TRBJ1-1
d_call: NA
v_call: TRBV27
cdr3_aa: CASSLWSGGNTEAFF

j_call: TRBJ2-3
d_call: NA
v_call: TRBV5-1
cdr3_aa: CASSTGTGADTQYF

j_call: TRBJ2-7
d_call: NA
v_call: TRBV5-1
cdr3_aa: CASSLVPSATYEQYF